The following is a T cell receptor (beta chain) sequence with its context. The data belong to a study of T cells in Graves' hyperthyroidism and ophthalmopathy. Graves' hyperthyroidism was deemed stable absent ophthalmopathy progression within 18 months. Based on clinical symptoms, serum thyroxine and TRAb, thyroid ultrasound and orbital computed tomography, diagnoses were reached. PBMCs were sourced from more than 9 ml fresh peripheral blood. Trimming cost V 6 bases and J 4 bases; bases outside gene matches: 17. Germline V gene data show CDR1 as DFQATT and CDR2 as SNEGSKA (reference sequence). CDR3 size: 16 residues. What was amplified from RNA transcripts were TCR beta CDR3 regions. The HTBI primer set served for first-round RT-PCR of the TCR CDR3. TCRdb recomputed calls from the multiplex PCR reads with MiXCR, one row per CDR3 protein. In the table there are 350,000 or so distinct CDR3 sequences, roughly 21% of which are singletons.

The chain recombines TRBV20-1 with TRBJ1-2, with 7 bases lining up with TRBD1. Sequencing input: blood. This sequence originates from a woman in her 50s with Graves' hyperthyroidism. CDR3 in amino acids: CSADRFTLVALYGYTF. Written as DNA, the CDR3 is TGCAGTGCGGACAGGTTCACGCTCGTGGCCCTCTATGGCTACACCTTC.